This T cell receptor beta chain comes out of a study of long-term antiretroviral therapy in people with HIV. This clone came up once. Each donor provided at least one pre-ART PBMC sample and at least two post-ART PBMC samples. The immunoSEQ assay was v3.0, run at survey level. Repertoires were generated with immunoSEQ multiplex PCR, while TCRdb's copy carries only in-frame clones and drops some. Among roughly 30,000 clones listed, 80% to 90% were seen once. The clonotype comes from a man aged 18 to 35 with HIV. The sample consisted of unsorted PBMCs, taken 0.8 years before starting antiretroviral therapy.

The CDR3 protein is CAISESMGNPNTEAFF. CDR3 in DNA: TGTGCCATCAGTGAGTCGATGGGGAACCCGAACACTGAAGCTTTCTTT. This chain connects TRBV10-3 to TRBJ1-1; D remains unclear. The CDR3 has 16 residues. V lost 0 bases, J lost 1 base, and 12 bases lay in between. Germline assignment: CDR1 ENHRY and CDR2 SYGVKD.